Each of the 18 T cell receptor beta chains below was sequenced from the same sample in a study of T cells expressing NK-cell markers. Each CDR3 protein gets one entry in TCRdb, which reprocessed the 5' RACE reads and gives no DNA. The sample has about 370,000 distinct CDR3 sequences; the top ten hold around 10%. Sequenced input: blood T cells: a sorted CD56 or NKG2C T cell subset, CD4+ or CD8+ T cells, or bulk PBMC T cells (not recorded which). These receptors came from a woman aged 45-60 years in good health.

This CDR3 reads CASSLNRASTDTQYF. The rearrangement links TRBV7-2 to TRBJ2-3; TCRdb's D call, TRBD1, is unchecked because there is no DNA. The CDR3 is made up of 15 amino acids. The germline V gene encodes CDR1 SGHTA and CDR2 FQGNSA.

The chain joins TRBV27 to TRBJ2-1; TCRdb picks TRBD1, but there is no DNA to check that call. This CDR3 contains 15 residues. CDR1 MNHEY and CDR2 SMNVEV come from the germline V gene (reference sequence). CDR3: CASSHDRGKYNEQFF.

The chain has TRBV7-8 and TRBJ2-3. The CDR3 length is 14 residues. CDR1 and CDR2 from the germline V gene are SGHVS and FQNEAQ. This CDR3 reads CASSLVRITDTQYF.

J is TRBJ1-5 and V is TRBV5-6; TCRdb designates TRBD1, a call that cannot be tested without DNA. CDR1 SGHDT and CDR2 YYEEEE come from the germline V gene. The CDR3 runs 13 residues. CDR3: CASSPGTGQPQHF.

The chain recombines TRBV7-8 with TRBJ2-1; TCRdb's D call of TRBD1 is untestable without DNA. Per the germline V gene, CDR1 is SGHVS and CDR2 is FQNEAQ. The CDR3 is 13 amino acids. CDR3 in amino acids: CASSPGQGSEQFF.

The chain joins TRBV12-3 or TRBV12-4 to TRBJ1-4. This CDR3 spans 14 amino acids. The CDR3 is CASTLEPIVGKLFF.

The rearrangement links TRBV7-6 to TRBJ2-3. Germline CDR1 and CDR2: SGHVS and FNYEAQ. The CDR3 is made up of 14 amino acids. The CDR3 sequence is CASSPRTRTDTQYF.

The CDR3 here is CASSSWGSTLWDEQFF. The chain recombines TRBV27 with TRBJ2-1. Per the germline V gene, CDR1 is MNHEY and CDR2 is SMNVEV (reference sequence). This CDR3 is 16 amino acids long.

The CDR3 here is CASSLGAVAGLQETQYF. The chain uses TRBV11-2 and TRBJ2-5; TCRdb's D call, TRBD2, is unchecked because there is no DNA. The V gene's germline CDR1 is SGHAT and CDR2 FQNNGV. The CDR3 has 17 amino acids.

The chain employs TRBV10-1 and TRBJ2-3; the D gene TCRdb calls, TRBD1, cannot be checked with no DNA. In germline, CDR1 is WNHNN, CDR2 SYGVQD (reference sequence). The CDR3 sequence is 15 residues long. CDR3: CASSEPGTSGNTQYF.

V gene TRBV7-8 combines with J gene TRBJ2-5. CDR1 SGHVS and CDR2 FQNEAQ come from the germline V gene. This CDR3 spans 16 amino acids. CDR3 sequence reads: CASSLAPTVSKETQYF.

J is TRBJ1-2 and V is TRBV7-3; TCRdb's D gene call, TRBD1, goes unchecked for lack of DNA. Looked up from germline, CDR1 is SGHTA and CDR2 is FQGTGA. The CDR3 contains 15 residues. The CDR3 spells CASSLMGGPNYGYTF.

This CDR3 reads CASSPFGGRASSDTQYF. This chain joins TRBV7-9 and TRBJ2-3; the TRBD2 assignment by TCRdb is unverifiable without DNA. The CDR3 is made up of 17 amino acids. Germline CDR1 and CDR2: SEHNR and FQNEAQ (reference sequence).

The genes are TRBV5-4 and TRBJ2-5; TCRdb names TRBD1, which stays unverified in the absence of DNA. This CDR3 comprises 13 residues. Per the germline V gene, CDR1 is SGHNT and CDR2 is YYREEE (reference sequence). CDR3 protein: CASRGTGAETQYF.

The chain recombines TRBV7-9 with TRBJ2-7. The CDR3 is made up of 14 amino acids. The germline V gene encodes CDR1 SEHNR and CDR2 FQNEAQ (reference sequence). This CDR3 is CASSFRSGNYEQYF.

V and J are TRBV5-1 and TRBJ2-7. The CDR3 extends over 14 amino acids. The V gene's germline CDR1 is SGHRS and CDR2 YFSETQ. CDR3 loop: CASSLGGPMDEQYF.

The V call is TRBV5-1, the J call TRBJ2-3; as DNA is missing, the TRBD2 call by TCRdb cannot be tested. Germline V gene lookup returns CDR1 SGHRS and CDR2 YFSETQ. This CDR3 has 14 amino acids. This CDR3 reads CASSLAGDGYTQYF.

The V call is TRBV27, the J call TRBJ2-1; TCRdb gives TRBD2 as the D gene, but with no DNA this cannot be confirmed. This CDR3 contains 14 residues. Germline-derived CDR1 and CDR2 are MNHEY and SMNVEV (reference sequence). The CDR3 region is CASSSRLAYNEQFF.